This passage covers 32 T cell receptor beta chains from one sample sequenced in a study of OX40 agonist ivuxolimab in advanced cancers. The repertoire was sequenced with immunoSEQ multiplex PCR; TCRdb's copy has only in-frame clones and lacks some. Seen here are approximately 31,000 clones, 80% to 85% observed once, and the top ten hold approximately 22%. The starting material was CD4+ or CD8+ T cells sorted from blood, obtained in a trial of the OX40 agonist ivuxolimab. The receptors shown here come from an adult with an advanced solid tumor such as melanoma, head and neck, liver or kidney cancer.

The chain combines TRBV18 with TRBJ2-7; TRBD1 agrees at 7 bases. The germline V gene has CDR1 KGHSH and CDR2 LQKENI. The CDR3 is 14 amino acids. V trimming: 2 bases; J trimming: 4 bases; junction bases outside the gene matches: 5. The CDR3 DNA follows: TGTGCCAGCTCACCAAGGACAGGATTGTACGAGCAGTACTTC. This codes for CASSPRTGLYEQYF. Supplemented by reference TRBV18 and TRBJ2-7, the full variable domain reads NAGVMQNPRHLVRRRGQEARLRCSPMKGHSHVYWYRQLPEEGLKFMVYLQKENIIDESGMPKERFSAEFPKEGPSILRIQQVVRGDSAAYFCASSPRTGLYEQYFGPGTRLTVT.

The rearrangement links TRBV19 to TRBJ2-3; possibly TRBD1 for D (6 bases). V shed 3 bases and J shed 2 bases, with 12 bases lying between them. CDR3 length: 15 amino acids. Germline V gene lookup returns CDR1 LNHDA and CDR2 SQIVND (reference sequence). CDR3 in amino acids: CASSIVGASTDTQYF. In DNA form, the CDR3 reads TGTGCCAGTAGTATCGTGGGGGCCTCCACAGATACGCAGTATTTT.

The gene calls are TRBV20-1 and TRBJ1-2; D gene uncertain. CDR3 length: 11 amino acids. V was pared by 6 bases and J by 1 base, with 6 bases between. Germline values: CDR1 DFQATT, CDR2 SNEGSKA (reference sequence). The CDR3 DNA reads as TGCAGTGCAAAGGGTAACTATGGCTACACCTTC. Its translation is CSAKGNYGYTF.

This clone was found once. V and J are TRBV11-3 and TRBJ1-1; D unclear. The germline V and J ends were trimmed by 1 base and 2 bases, with 5 bases remaining between them. The CDR3 length is 13 residues. Germline CDR1 reads SGHNT; CDR2 reads YENEEA. DNA for the CDR3: TGTGCCAGCAGCTTAGCGGTTAACACTGAAGCTTTCTTT. Translating it yields CASSLAVNTEAFF.

This clone has only one observation. The gene calls are TRBV6-1 and TRBJ1-5; no firm D call. V dropped 1 base and J dropped 9 bases, with 19 bases sitting between them. CDR1 is MNHNS and CDR2 is SASEGT in the germline V gene. The CDR3 sequence is 16 residues long. CDR3 nucleotide sequence: TGTGCCAGCAGTGAAGAGCGTCCGGCCGACGGTCGGCCCCAGCATTTT. Translated, it gives CASSEERPADGRPQHF.

The rearrangement uses TRBV5-1 and TRBJ1-1; a possible D gene is TRBD1 (6 bases). This CDR3 comprises 16 residues. Trimming pared 4 bases from V and 0 bases from J, leaving 16 bases between. Germline CDR1 and CDR2: SGHRS and YFSETQ. CDR3 nucleotide sequence: TGCGCCAGCAGCCACGGACGTGGGGGCATGAACACTGAAGCTTTCTTT. Translating gives CASSHGRGGMNTEAFF. The entire variable domain, with the rest obtained from reference TRBV5-1 and TRBJ1-1, is as follows: KAGVTQTPRYLIKTRGQQVTLSCSPISGHRSVSWYQQTPGQGLQFLFEYFSETQRNKGNFPGRFSGRQFSNSRSEMNVSTLELGDSALYLCASSHGRGGMNTEAFFGQGTRLTVV.

This clone has just one count. This sequence joins TRBV6-4 and TRBJ2-3, with TRBD2 identical over 10 bases. CDR1 and CDR2 (germline): MRHNA, SNTAGT. The length of the CDR3 is 16 residues. The ends lost 8 bases at V and 5 bases at J; junction bases unmatched: 13. The CDR3 DNA sequence: TGTGCCAGCCTCGCACCAGCGGGGGGGCTCAGAGATACGCAGTATTTT. It is translated as CASLAPAGGLRDTQYF.

This clone appeared once. The chain employs TRBV30 and TRBJ2-3; TRBD1 is a possible D gene (5 bases). Looked up from germline, CDR1 is GTSNPN and CDR2 is SVGIG (reference sequence). V gave up 5 bases and J gave up 14 bases, with 14 bases separating them. CDR3 length: 10 amino acids. Here the CDR3 DNA reads TGTGCCTGGGGACACGGCCTCTTGTATTTT. Protein sequence: CAWGHGLLYF.

The chain employs TRBV6-5 and TRBJ1-5; 7 nucleotides agree with TRBD1. Germline V gene sequence: CDR1 MNHEY, CDR2 SVGAGI. Trimming at V came to 6 bases and at J to 6 bases, leaving 8 bases not matched to a gene. The CDR3 consists of 14 residues. This CDR3 is CASRTGSMGQPQHF. The CDR3 DNA sequence: TGTGCCAGCAGGACAGGGAGTATGGGTCAGCCCCAGCATTTT.

The chain links TRBV4-1 to TRBJ1-3; 7 bases line up with TRBD1. Trimming cost V 0 bases and J 6 bases; bases outside gene matches: 5. This CDR3 contains 15 residues. The germline V gene has CDR1 MGHRA and CDR2 YSYEKL. Here the CDR3 reads CASSQETGNANTIYF. The CDR3, as DNA: TGCGCCAGCAGCCAAGAGACAGGGAACGCAAACACCATATATTTT.

Only one count was recorded for this clone. The CDR3 loop is CASSYGTGMSHEQYF. The CDR3 nucleotides are TGTGCCAGCAGTTACGGTACAGGGATGTCCCACGAGCAGTACTTC. The rearrangement joins TRBV6-5 to TRBJ2-7, with D perhaps TRBD1 (6 bases). The CDR3 sequence is 15 residues long. V lost 2 bases, J lost 5 bases, and 16 bases lay in between. Germline CDR1 MNHEY, CDR2 SVGAGI.

For this clone: A read error may produce the germline difference seen at one junction end. The CDR3 loop reads CVSSLMSGRKETQYF. DNA for the CDR3: TGTGTCAGCAGCTTAATGTCGGGCAGAAAAGAGACCCAGTACTTC. V usage is TRBV7-3 and J usage is TRBJ2-5, with unresolved D. The CDR3 runs to 15 residues. Per the germline V gene, CDR1 is SGHTA and CDR2 is FQGTGA.

The chain employs TRBV7-3 and TRBJ2-2; tentatively, D is TRBD2 (5 bases). V lost 4 bases, J lost 1 base, and 10 bases lay in between. The CDR3 is 15 amino acids. CDR1 SGHTA and CDR2 FQGTGA come from the germline V gene. CDR3 sequence reads: CASSSLGLNTGELFF. The CDR3 nucleotides are TGTGCCAGCAGCTCCCTAGGACTGAACACCGGGGAGCTGTTTTTT. The full variable domain, its missing parts supplied by reference TRBV7-3 and TRBJ2-2, is GAGVSQTPSNKVTEKGKYVELRCDPISGHTALYWYRQSLGQGPEFLIYFQGTGAADDSGLPNDRFFAVRPEGSVSTLKIQRTERGDSAVYLCASSSLGLNTGELFFGEGSRLTVL.

This chain links TRBV5-1 with TRBJ1-1, with D unclear. Germline V CDR1 and CDR2: SGHRS, YFSETQ. The CDR3 length is 16 residues. V was trimmed by 2 bases and J by 0 bases, leaving 14 bases between them. In DNA form, the CDR3 reads TGCGCCAGCAGCTTTGGTGGGCAGTCGTTGAACACTGAAGCTTTCTTT. Its protein product is CASSFGGQSLNTEAFF.

The chain is built from TRBV6-5 and TRBJ1-6, with a possible D match to TRBD1 (5 bases). The V end lost 9 bases, the J end lost 11 bases, and 14 bases lay between the germline ends. Germline assignment: CDR1 MNHEY and CDR2 SVGAGI. The CDR3 runs 12 residues. This chain's CDR3 is CASRDGEAPLHF. CDR3 coding DNA: TGTGCCAGTCGGGACGGCGAAGCACCCCTCCACTTT.

The chain has TRBV19 and TRBJ2-6, with 11 bases matching TRBD2. The CDR3 sequence is 18 residues long. The J segment lost 0 bases and the V segment lost 3 bases, leaving 4 bases of the junction unmatched. Germline loops: CDR1 LNHDA, CDR2 SQIVND (reference sequence). CDR3 protein: CASSIRLAGNSGANVLTF. CDR3 sequence (DNA): TGTGCCAGTAGTATCCGACTAGCGGGGAACTCTGGGGCCAACGTCCTGACTTTC.

The rearrangement links TRBV18 to TRBJ2-1; unclear D gene. The CDR3 spans 13 residues. The ends were cut back, 2 bases at V and 8 bases at J, with 10 bases in the middle. Germline CDR1 is KGHSH and CDR2 is LQKENI. CDR3 in DNA: TGTGCCAGCTCACCATTCCCGGGCGATGAGCAGTTCTTC. Amino acid sequence: CASSPFPGDEQFF.

The CDR3 sequence is CASEGFRSPLHF. The CDR3 coding sequence is TGTGCCAGCGAAGGGTTCCGGTCACCCCTCCACTTT. The rearrangement uses TRBV2 and TRBJ1-6; D is uncertain. The CDR3 has 12 amino acids. Germline lookup yields CDR1 SNHLY and CDR2 FYNNEI. V gave up 8 bases and J gave up 10 bases, with 12 bases separating them.

The chain has TRBV10-3 and TRBJ2-3; D is unresolved. This CDR3 region has 13 residues. Trimming removed 3 bases from V and 1 base from J, with 5 bases in between. Germline V CDR1 and CDR2: ENHRY, SYGVKD. The CDR3 is CAISDQRTDTQYF. Written as DNA, the CDR3 is TGTGCCATCAGTGACCAGCGCACAGATACGCAGTATTTT.

This clone was observed a handful of times. The V and J genes are TRBV25-1 and TRBJ2-7, with TRBD1 as a possible D gene (6 bases). This CDR3 comprises 14 residues. V lost 7 bases to trimming and J lost 4 bases, with 17 bases between them. Germline V gene data show CDR1 as MGHDK and CDR2 as SYGVNS. In nucleotides, the CDR3 is TGTGCCAGCACCCCGACGTTGGGGGCTTACGAGCAGTACTTC. It specifies CASTPTLGAYEQYF.

The V call is TRBV13, the J call TRBJ2-1, with 12 bases that match TRBD2. This CDR3 is 16 amino acids long. Germline V gives CDR1 PRHDT, CDR2 FYEKMQ (reference sequence). V lost 2 bases, J lost 7 bases, and 6 bases stayed unmatched. CDR3 in amino acids: CASSLRRLAGVNEQFF. CDR3 DNA sequence: TGTGCCAGCAGCTTAAGGCGACTAGCGGGGGTTAATGAGCAGTTCTTC.

This clone has just one count. The rearrangement uses TRBV19 and TRBJ1-1, with D unclear. The CDR3 is 14 residues long. Between the trimmed V and J ends, which lost 5 bases and 0 bases, there was a span of 10 bases. Germline CDR1 is LNHDA and CDR2 is SQIVND (reference sequence). CDR3 loop: CASSPGSMNTEAFF. The CDR3 DNA is TGTGCCAGTAGTCCGGGAAGCATGAACACTGAAGCTTTCTTT.

This sequence joins TRBV10-3 and TRBJ1-5; 9 bases are shared with TRBD1. V lost 6 bases to trimming and J lost 6 bases; unmatched junction nucleotides: 9. The CDR3 spans 15 residues. The V gene's germline CDR1 is ENHRY and CDR2 SYGVKD. For the CDR3, the DNA is TGTGCCATCAGCAACCCGGGACAGGGTACTCAGCCCCAGCATTTT. It yields the protein CAISNPGQGTQPQHF.

The chain couples TRBV4-1 to TRBJ2-3, with D tentatively TRBD1 or TRBD2 (5 bases each). Germline CDR1 is MGHRA and CDR2 is YSYEKL. With 3 bases removed from V and 2 bases from J, the gap between germline ends came to 15 bases. The CDR3 covers 16 residues. The DNA of the CDR3 is TGCGCCAGCAGCCATCCGGGACCGCGATACACAGATACGCAGTATTTT. It yields the protein CASSHPGPRYTDTQYF.

CDR3 loop: CATSRGNQIAGELFF. The CDR3 DNA sequence: TGTGCCACCAGCAGAGGGAACCAAATTGCCGGGGAGCTGTTTTTT. The V and J genes are TRBV15 and TRBJ2-2; D is uncertain. V was clipped by 1 base and J by 6 bases, with 12 bases between them. Germline V gene data show CDR1 as LNHNV and CDR2 as YYDKDF (reference sequence). CDR3 size: 15 residues.

J is TRBJ2-3 and V is TRBV19; TRBD1 matches 11 bases. The CDR3 totals 14 residues. CDR1 LNHDA and CDR2 SQIVND come from the germline V gene (reference sequence). V trimming: 5 bases; J trimming: 4 bases; junction bases outside the gene matches: 2. DNA for the CDR3: TGTGCCAGTAGTGGACAGGGGGCATCAGATACGCAGTATTTT. Translated, it gives CASSGQGASDTQYF.

The chain couples TRBV28 to TRBJ2-6; no clear D. V was shortened by 6 bases and J by 0 bases, with 9 bases between the two germline ends. CDR1 is MDHEN, CDR2 SYDVKM, per germline. This CDR3 has 15 amino acids. This CDR3 reads CASRTPSSGANVLTF. CDR3 in DNA: TGTGCCAGCAGGACACCGAGCTCTGGGGCCAACGTCCTGACTTTC.

The genes are TRBV2 and TRBJ2-3; 7 bases agree with TRBD1. The length of the CDR3 is 15 residues. In germline, CDR1 is SNHLY, CDR2 FYNNEI. V gave up 6 bases and J gave up 4 bases; unmatched junction bases: 10. CDR3 protein: CASRFDRAVSDTQYF. CDR3 DNA sequence: TGTGCCAGCAGATTTGACAGGGCGGTGTCAGATACGCAGTATTTT.

The chain couples TRBV5-4 to TRBJ1-1, with D unresolved. V was clipped by 4 bases and J by 2 bases, with 15 bases between them. CDR1 and CDR2 from the germline V gene are SGHNT and YYREEE (reference sequence). The CDR3 is 15 amino acids. For the CDR3, the DNA is TGTGCCAGCAGCCAAGATAATACAAAAAACACTGAAGCTTTCTTT. Protein: CASSQDNTKNTEAFF.

The chain uses TRBV29-1 and TRBJ1-2; 10 nucleotides agree with TRBD1. V was clipped by 5 bases and J by 8 bases; unmatched bases: 8. CDR1 SQVTM and CDR2 ANQGSEA come from the germline V gene. The CDR3 spans 13 residues. The CDR3 DNA reads as TGCAGCGTTTCCGGGACAGGGGCGGAGGGCTACACCTTC. Protein: CSVSGTGAEGYTF. The full variable domain, rest sourced from reference TRBV29-1 and TRBJ1-2, is SAVISQKPSRDICQRGTSLTIQCQVDSQVTMMFWYRQQPGQSLTLIATANQGSEATYESGFVIDKFPISRPNLTFSTLTVSNMSPEDSSIYLCSVSGTGAEGYTFGSGTRLTVV.

The chain uses TRBV9 and TRBJ2-3; 7 bases match TRBD1. The CDR3 contains 15 residues. J lost 2 bases, V lost 1 base, and 4 bases had no gene match. The germline V gene has CDR1 SGDLS and CDR2 YYNGEE. CDR3 nucleotide sequence: TGTGCCAGCAGCGTATTGGGACAGACCACAGATACGCAGTATTTT. Translation gives CASSVLGQTTDTQYF.

The CDR3 DNA sequence: TGTGCCAGCAGCTCCATCGGAGGGCGGGGGAGTAATTCACCCCTCCACTTT. Amino acid sequence: CASSSIGGRGSNSPLHF. The chain links TRBV7-9 to TRBJ1-6, with a tentative D call TRBD1 (5 bases). Trimming removed 4 bases at V and 6 bases at J, with 19 bases between. The CDR3 loop spans 17 amino acids. The germline V gene has CDR1 SEHNR and CDR2 FQNEAQ (reference sequence).